Below are 30 T cell receptor beta chains sequenced from a single sample in a study of blood T cells in healthy people across ages (dated by TCRdb to about 2015). Libraries were prepared through 5' RACE. The instrument was an Illumina HiSeq 2500. A second roughly 6 to 12 cycle PCR used a sample-barcoded 5' primer and a J-beta primer mix. TCRdb passed the public sequencing reads through fastp at Q25 and MiXCR, retaining productive beta sequences. CDR3 protein duplicates are merged, each entry listing the most common genes and DNA. A total of more than 800,000 distinct CDR3 sequences appear in this sample, 29% of them only once. The top ten clones comprise 15% to 20% of the sample. The sequenced sample consisted of blood. The receptors come from a woman at least 80 years old in good health.

The rearrangement uses TRBV7-2 and TRBJ2-3; D ambiguous. Germline lookup yields CDR1 SGHTA and CDR2 FQGNSA. The CDR3 is 13 residues long. Trimming removed 2 bases from V and 6 bases from J, with 9 bases in between. The DNA for the CDR3 is TGTGCCAGCAGCTTACAACAGAAGGATACGCAGTATTTT. Translating it yields CASSLQQKDTQYF.

This clonotype occurred a few times. In DNA form, the CDR3 reads TGTGCCAGCAGCCAGGGGTGGTGGGATGGCTACACCTTC. It encodes CASSQGWWDGYTF. The chain links TRBV7-9 to TRBJ1-2, with D perhaps TRBD1 (6 bases). The CDR3 sequence is 13 residues long. Germline V gene lookup returns CDR1 SEHNR and CDR2 FQNEAQ (reference sequence). The V gene lost 5 bases and the J gene lost 6 bases, with 13 bases spanning the gap.

This clonotype was observed many times. The chain recombines TRBV3-1 with TRBJ2-5; 13 nucleotides agree with TRBD2. Germline trimming cut 4 bases from V and 2 bases from J; bases unmatched to any gene: 10. This CDR3 has 18 residues. Germline loops: CDR1 LGHDT, CDR2 YNNKEL (reference sequence). The CDR3 DNA reads TGTGCCAGCAGCCCTACTAGCGGGGGGGCGATTCAACAAGAGACCCAGTACTTC. Its translation is CASSPTSGGAIQQETQYF.

The chain uses TRBV3-1 and TRBJ1-6; D gene ambiguous. This CDR3 comprises 14 residues. Germline V gene lookup returns CDR1 LGHDT and CDR2 YNNKEL (reference sequence). V dropped 1 base and J dropped 5 bases, with 6 bases sitting between them. The CDR3 region is CASSQVENNSPLHF. The CDR3 coding sequence is TGTGCCAGCAGCCAAGTGGAAAATAATTCACCCCTCCACTTT. The variable domain in full, completed from reference TRBV3-1 and TRBJ1-6, reads DTAVSQTPKYLVTQMGNDKSIKCEQNLGHDTMYWYKQDSKKFLKIMFSYNNKELIINETVPNRFSPKSPDKAHLNLHINSLELGDSAVYFCASSQVENNSPLHFGNGTRLTVT.

This clonotype was counted only a few times. The chain is built from TRBV5-5 and TRBJ1-5; D possibly corresponds to TRBD1 (5 bases). The V gene's germline CDR1 is SGHKS and CDR2 YYEKEE (reference sequence). This CDR3 contains 14 residues. Deletions cut 3 bases from V and 2 bases from J, with 9 bases between. This CDR3 is CASSWVGGNQPQHF. The CDR3 DNA is TGTGCCAGCAGCTGGGTAGGGGGCAATCAGCCCCAGCATTTT.

This clonotype showed up many times. The V and J genes are TRBV4-3 and TRBJ2-2, with D maybe TRBD1 (6 bases). V was clipped by 3 bases and J by 0 bases, with 14 bases between them. The germline V gene encodes CDR1 LGHNA and CDR2 YSLEER. CDR3 length: 17 amino acids. CDR3 nucleotides: TGCGCCAGCAGCCAGGATCCACAGGGTACGAACACCGGGGAGCTGTTTTTT. This codes for CASSQDPQGTNTGELFF.

The chain employs TRBV20-1 and TRBJ2-1; D not certain. Trimming stripped 3 bases from V and 0 bases from J, with 12 bases between. The CDR3 consists of 15 residues. Germline CDR1 and CDR2: DFQATT and SNEGSKA (reference sequence). The CDR3 spells CSASHFLSSYNEQFF. The CDR3 DNA reads as TGCAGTGCTAGTCACTTCTTAAGCTCCTACAATGAGCAGTTCTTC.

This clonotype was picked up many times. The chain has TRBV28 and TRBJ2-3, with a weak D call TRBD2 (5 bases). The germline gives CDR1 MDHEN, CDR2 SYDVKM. Trimming removed 6 bases at V and 4 bases at J, with 11 bases between. The CDR3 sequence is 13 residues long. CDR3 coding DNA: TGTGCCAGCAGGATGGCGGGCCCAGATACGCAGTATTTT. It translates to CASRMAGPDTQYF.

In its sample, this clonotype was seen many times. The genes are TRBV6-2 or TRBV6-3 and TRBJ2-1; unclear D gene. The germline V gene encodes CDR1 MNHEY and CDR2 SVGEGT. The CDR3 runs 12 residues. The V gene lost 6 bases and the J gene lost 9 bases, with 12 bases spanning the gap. CDR3 in amino acids: CASRSWVGEQFF. CDR3 DNA: TGTGCCAGCAGGAGTTGGGTTGGTGAGCAGTTCTTC.

Ten or more counts support this clonotype. The chain is built from TRBV5-1 and TRBJ1-6; D is ambiguous. V was cut by 2 bases and J by 5 bases, with 5 bases left in between. Germline V lookup: CDR1 SGHRS, CDR2 YFSETQ. The CDR3 covers 13 residues. The CDR3 loop is CASSLRDNSPLHF. CDR3 coding DNA: TGCGCCAGCAGCTTACGGGATAATTCACCCCTCCACTTT. Drawing the rest from reference TRBV5-1 and TRBJ1-6, the complete variable domain is KAGVTQTPRYLIKTRGQQVTLSCSPISGHRSVSWYQQTPGQGLQFLFEYFSETQRNKGNFPGRFSGRQFSNSRSEMNVSTLELGDSALYLCASSLRDNSPLHFGNGTRLTVT.

This CDR3 is CASSVLGGQPQHF. The DNA of the CDR3 is TGTGCCAGCAGCGTACTGGGGGGTCAGCCCCAGCATTTT. The chain links TRBV6-2 or TRBV6-3 to TRBJ1-5; tentative D call: TRBD1 (5 bases). Germline loops: CDR1 MNHEY, CDR2 SVGEGT. The CDR3 is 13 amino acids. Trimming took 6 bases from V and 6 from J, leaving 12 bases between them.

The V call is TRBV11-2, the J call TRBJ1-2; D perhaps matches TRBD1 (6 bases). This CDR3 region has 15 residues. Per germline, CDR1 SGHAT and CDR2 FQNNGV. V lost 4 bases to trimming and J lost 5 bases, with 17 bases between them. The chain's CDR3 is CASSSTDGGQYGYTF. DNA for the CDR3: TGTGCCAGCAGCTCTACGGACGGGGGCCAGTATGGCTACACCTTC.

In its sample, this clonotype was seen many times. The J gene is TRBJ1-6, the V gene TRBV7-2, with TRBD1 matching over 7 bases. This CDR3 has 16 residues. CDR1 and CDR2 (germline): SGHTA, FQGNSA. Trimming took 2 bases from V and 5 from J; bases not matched to a gene: 6. CDR3 loop: CASSLQGVPNNSPLHF. The CDR3, as DNA: TGTGCCAGCAGCTTACAGGGGGTCCCTAATAATTCACCCCTCCACTTT.

Points on this clonotype: A clone one base away is much larger, so this may be a read error. The rearrangement joins TRBV6-1 to TRBJ2-3; TRBD2 might be the D (5 bases). Germline V gives CDR1 MNHNS, CDR2 SASEGT. CDR3 length: 16 residues. CDR3 coding DNA: TGTGCCAGCCCGAAGGAGCGGCGAGCTAGCATAGATACGCAGTATTTT. Its protein is CASPKERRASIDTQYF.

This chain joins TRBV6-5 and TRBJ1-4; no firm D call. The length of the CDR3 is 14 residues. Germline loops: CDR1 MNHEY, CDR2 SVGAGI. The germline V and J ends were trimmed by 6 bases and 7 bases, with 15 bases remaining between them. This chain's CDR3 is CASSYEGGGEKLFF. The CDR3 nucleotides read TGTGCCAGCAGCTACGAGGGAGGAGGTGAAAAACTGTTTTTT.

The table lists this clonotype with many counts. The CDR3 protein is CASSFWTSGVYTSTDTQYF. The CDR3 DNA reads as TGTGCCAGCAGCTTCTGGACTAGCGGGGTATATACTAGCACAGATACGCAGTATTTT. The chain is built from TRBV7-2 and TRBJ2-3, with TRBD2 matching 12 bases. Germline CDR1 reads SGHTA; CDR2 reads FQGNSA. This CDR3 region has 19 residues. V was pared by 3 bases and J by 0 bases, with 10 bases of the junction left unmatched. Looking up the rest from reference TRBV7-2 and TRBJ2-3 gives the full variable domain: GAGVSQSPSNKVTEKGKDVELRCDPISGHTALYWYRQSLGQGLEFLIYFQGNSAPDKSGLPSDRFSAERTGGSVSTLTIQRTQQEDSAVYLCASSFWTSGVYTSTDTQYFGPGTRLTVL.

This clonotype has more than one count but fewer than ten. Just one base apart from a much larger clone, this may be a read error. This CDR3 reads CATSRGRWAETETQYF. The CDR3 DNA follows: TGTGCCACCAGCAGAGGGAGGTGGGCGGAGACAGAGACCCAGTACTTC. The chain uses TRBV15 and TRBJ2-5, with D possibly TRBD2 on 5 matching bases. V shed 1 base and J shed 4 bases, with 16 bases lying between them. Germline CDR1 is LNHNV and CDR2 is YYDKDF (reference sequence). The CDR3 runs to 16 residues.

Note on this clonotype: An end of the junction differs from the germline gene, which may be a read error. Written as DNA, the CDR3 is TGTGCCAGCAGCTTAGCATCGGGAATCGGCTCACCCCCCCACTTT. Protein product: CASSLASGIGSPPHF. This chain connects TRBV7-9 to TRBJ1-6; no definite D call. The length of the CDR3 is 15 residues. CDR1 and CDR2 (germline): SEHNR, FQNEAQ (reference sequence).

This clonotype turned up a few times. A much larger clone differs from this one at a single base, so this may be a read error. J is TRBJ2-1 and V is TRBV7-9; tentative D call: TRBD2 (5 bases). CDR1 SEHNR and CDR2 FQNEAQ come from the germline V gene (reference sequence). The CDR3 is made up of 14 amino acids. Trimming pared 2 bases from V and 13 bases from J, leaving 18 bases between. As DNA, the CDR3 is TGTGCCAGCAGCTTACCCGGGGTGCAAGAGACCCAGTTCTTC. The encoded protein is CASSLPGVQETQFF.

This clonotype showed up many times. The chain combines TRBV27 with TRBJ2-5; TRBD1 matches at 8 bases. V lost 6 bases and J lost 4; bases outside the gene matches: 4. In germline, CDR1 is MNHEY, CDR2 SMNVEV (reference sequence). The CDR3 is 13 amino acids. DNA of the CDR3: TGTGCCAGCAGGCGTGACAGGGGAGAGACCCAGTACTTC. Encoded protein: CASRRDRGETQYF.

The chain combines TRBV9 with TRBJ2-2, with D tentatively TRBD2 (7 bases). The germline gives CDR1 SGDLS, CDR2 YYNGEE. The CDR3 has 16 residues. V was trimmed by 2 bases and J by 0 bases, leaving 11 bases between them. CDR3 nucleotide sequence: TGTGCCAGCAGCGTTCGGGGGGCCACGAACACCGGGGAGCTGTTTTTT. As protein: CASSVRGATNTGELFF.

This clonotype was found a few times. This chain uses TRBV6-2 or TRBV6-3 with TRBJ2-6, with D perhaps matching TRBD1 (7 bases). CDR1 is MNHEY, CDR2 SVGEGT, per germline. V was clipped by 6 bases and J by 4 bases, with 16 bases between them. CDR3 length equals 16 residues. As DNA, the CDR3 is TGTGCCAGCAGACCACTCAGGGGGGCAGGGGCCAACGTCCTGACTTTC. Its protein is CASRPLRGAGANVLTF.

As regards this clonotype: It may be a read error: a sequence one base away is much more abundant. The chain carries TRBV6-2 or TRBV6-3 and TRBJ2-5; D is possibly TRBD1 (5 bases). The germline gives CDR1 MNHEY, CDR2 SVGEGT. The CDR3 covers 11 residues. The CDR3 DNA follows: TGTGTCAGCGCTGCAGGGGAGACCCAGTACTTC. Translating gives CVSAAGETQYF.

CDR3 bases: TGTGCCAGCAGTGTACAGGGAGAGAGCAATCAGCCCCAGCATTTT. Encoded protein: CASSVQGESNQPQHF. The rearrangement links TRBV2 to TRBJ1-5; possible D gene TRBD1, 6 bases. The germline V gene has CDR1 SNHLY and CDR2 FYNNEI. The V end was cut by 4 bases, the J end by 1 base, with 11 bases between. This CDR3 comprises 15 residues.

Notes on this clonotype: This may be a read error: a much more frequent sequence differs by one nucleotide. V is TRBV3-1 and J is TRBJ1-2; 10 bases match TRBD1. The CDR3 runs to 15 residues. CDR1 is LGHDT and CDR2 is YNNKEL in the germline V gene (reference sequence). The DNA for the CDR3 is TGTGCCAGCAGCCAACGTGGGACAGGGGTCTATGACTACACCTTC. It encodes CASSQRGTGVYDYTF.

This clonotype was recorded at least ten times. The chain combines TRBV7-2 with TRBJ1-1; no firm D call. The ends were cut back, 4 bases at V and 10 bases at J, with 19 bases in the middle. Germline CDR1 reads SGHTA; CDR2 reads FQGNSA. CDR3 length: 14 amino acids. The CDR3 DNA follows: TGTGCCAGCAGCTCAGGAGTTGAGGCACGGGGAGCTTTCTTT. Its protein product is CASSSGVEARGAFF.

This clonotype was seen at least ten times. The gene calls are TRBV29-1 and TRBJ2-1, with a tentative D call TRBD1 (7 bases). CDR3 length equals 16 residues. V was clipped by 6 bases and J by 3 bases, with 21 bases between them. CDR1 and CDR2 from the germline V gene are SQVTM and ANQGSEA. As DNA, the CDR3 is TGCAGCGTGGCCGGACAGGAGGAGGGGATCTACAATGAGCAGTTCTTC. This codes for CSVAGQEEGIYNEQFF.

This clonotype was counted many times. The V call is TRBV6-2 or TRBV6-3, the J call TRBJ2-7; 7 nucleotides agree with TRBD1. Unmatched junction bases numbered 7, after V lost 7 bases and J lost 4 bases. This CDR3 comprises 13 residues. Germline-derived CDR1 and CDR2 are MNHEY and SVGEGT. The CDR3 region is CASTKGGIYEQYF. The CDR3 nucleotides are TGTGCCAGCACCAAAGGGGGCATATACGAGCAGTACTTC.

As for this clonotype: Being one base from a much bigger clone, this may be a read error. The V call is TRBV7-2, the J call TRBJ1-2; D is ambiguous. CDR3 length equals 14 residues. CDR1 and CDR2 from the germline V gene are SGHTA and FQGNSA. CDR3 nucleotides: TGTGCCGGCAGCTTAGCTTTTCGGAGTGATGGCTACACCTTC. It codes for CAGSLAFRSDGYTF.

This clonotype was observed a handful of times. Given a much more abundant clone one base away, this may be a read error. The CDR3 region is CASSGDRGNYGYTF. In nucleotides, the CDR3 is TGTGCCAGCAGCGGGGACAGGGGAAACTATGGCTACACCTTC. The genes are TRBV5-6 and TRBJ1-2; 10 bases line up with TRBD1. Per the germline V gene, CDR1 is SGHDT and CDR2 is YYEEEE. The ends lost 4 bases at V and 2 bases at J; junction bases unmatched: 2. The CDR3 length is 14 residues.